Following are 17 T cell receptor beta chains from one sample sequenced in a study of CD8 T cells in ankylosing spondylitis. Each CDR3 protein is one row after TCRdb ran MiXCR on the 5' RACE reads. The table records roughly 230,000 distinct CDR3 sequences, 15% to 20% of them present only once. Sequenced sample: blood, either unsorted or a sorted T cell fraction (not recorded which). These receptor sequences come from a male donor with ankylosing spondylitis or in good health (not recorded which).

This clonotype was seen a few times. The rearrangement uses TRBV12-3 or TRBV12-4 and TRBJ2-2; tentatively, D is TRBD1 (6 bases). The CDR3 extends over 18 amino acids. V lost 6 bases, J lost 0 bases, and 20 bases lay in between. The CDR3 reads CASSRTASVLANTGELFF. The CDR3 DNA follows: TGTGCCAGCAGCCGGACAGCATCCGTACTCGCGAACACCGGGGAGCTGTTTTTT.

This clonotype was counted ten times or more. The CDR3 region has the DNA TGCAGCGTTGAGCAGGGGAGGTACGAGCAGTACTTC. It codes for CSVEQGRYEQYF. This chain uses TRBV29-1 with TRBJ2-7; the D call may be TRBD1 or TRBD2 (6 bases each). The CDR3 contains 12 residues. The V end was cut by 3 bases, the J end by 4 bases, with 10 bases between. Germline CDR1 is SQVTM and CDR2 is ANQGSEA.

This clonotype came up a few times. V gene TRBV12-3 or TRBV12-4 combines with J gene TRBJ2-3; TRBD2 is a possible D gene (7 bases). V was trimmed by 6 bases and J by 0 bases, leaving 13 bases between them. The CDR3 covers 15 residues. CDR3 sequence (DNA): TGTGCCAGCAGCCGTGGGGGGGCAAGCACAGATACGCAGTATTTT. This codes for CASSRGGASTDTQYF.

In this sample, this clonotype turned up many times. The CDR3 DNA sequence: TGCAGTGCTAGTGATCTAGCGGGAGATCGCGAGCAGTACTTC. Residues: CSASDLAGDREQYF. This chain links TRBV20-1 with TRBJ2-7; 10 bases match TRBD2. The V gene end was trimmed by 3 bases and the J gene end by 6 bases; junction bases not matched to a gene: 8. The CDR3 spans 14 residues. From germline, CDR1 is DFQATT and CDR2 SNEGSKA (reference sequence).

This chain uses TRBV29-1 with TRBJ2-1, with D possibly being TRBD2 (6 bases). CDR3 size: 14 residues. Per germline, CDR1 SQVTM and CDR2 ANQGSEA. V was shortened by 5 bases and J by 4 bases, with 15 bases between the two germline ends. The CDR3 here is CSVSGTGQYNEQFF. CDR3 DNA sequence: TGCAGCGTTTCCGGGACTGGCCAATACAATGAGCAGTTCTTC.

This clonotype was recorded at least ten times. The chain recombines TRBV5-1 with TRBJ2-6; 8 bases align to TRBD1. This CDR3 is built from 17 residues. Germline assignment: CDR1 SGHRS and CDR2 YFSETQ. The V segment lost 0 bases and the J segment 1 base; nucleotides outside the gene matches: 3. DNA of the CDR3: TGCGCCAGCAGCTTGGAAAGGACAGGGTCTGGGGCCAACGTCCTGACTTTC. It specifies CASSLERTGSGANVLTF.

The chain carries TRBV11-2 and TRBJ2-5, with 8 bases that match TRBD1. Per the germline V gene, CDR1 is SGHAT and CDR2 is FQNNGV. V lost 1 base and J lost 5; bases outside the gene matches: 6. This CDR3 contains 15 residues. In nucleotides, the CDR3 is TGTGCCAGCAGCTTAGTGACAGGGGTCCGGGAGACCCAGTACTTC. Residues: CASSLVTGVRETQYF.

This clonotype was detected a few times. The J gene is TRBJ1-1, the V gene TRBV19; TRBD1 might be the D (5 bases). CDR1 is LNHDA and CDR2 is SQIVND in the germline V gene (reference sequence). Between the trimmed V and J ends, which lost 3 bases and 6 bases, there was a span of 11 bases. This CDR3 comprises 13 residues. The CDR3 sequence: CASSIQGSAEAFF. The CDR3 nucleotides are TGTGCCAGTAGTATCCAGGGAAGCGCTGAAGCTTTCTTT. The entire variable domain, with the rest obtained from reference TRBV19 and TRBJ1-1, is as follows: DGGITQSPKYLFRKEGQNVTLSCEQNLNHDAMYWYRQDPGQGLRLIYYSQIVNDFQKGDIAEGYSVSREKKESFPLTVTSAQKNPTAFYLCASSIQGSAEAFFGQGTRLTVV.

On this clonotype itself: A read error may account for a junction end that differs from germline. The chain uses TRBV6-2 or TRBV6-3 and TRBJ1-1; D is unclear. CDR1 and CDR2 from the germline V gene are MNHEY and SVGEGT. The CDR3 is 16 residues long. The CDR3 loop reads CASSYHPSTVNTEAFF. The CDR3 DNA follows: TGTGCCAGCAGTTACCACCCGTCGACCGTGAACACTGAAGCCTTCTTT.

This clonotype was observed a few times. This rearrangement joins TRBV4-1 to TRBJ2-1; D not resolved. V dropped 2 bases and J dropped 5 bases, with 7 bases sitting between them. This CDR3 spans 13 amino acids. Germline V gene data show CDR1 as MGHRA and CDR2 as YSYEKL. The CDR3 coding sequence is TGCGCCAGCAGCCAATACATCAACAATGAGCAGTTCTTC. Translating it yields CASSQYINNEQFF.

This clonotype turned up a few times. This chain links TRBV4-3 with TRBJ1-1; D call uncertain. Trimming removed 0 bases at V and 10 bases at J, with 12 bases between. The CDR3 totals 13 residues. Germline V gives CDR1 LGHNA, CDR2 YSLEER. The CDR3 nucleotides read TGCGCCAGCAGCCAAGATTTGGAGGTTGGAGCTTTCTTT. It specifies CASSQDLEVGAFF.

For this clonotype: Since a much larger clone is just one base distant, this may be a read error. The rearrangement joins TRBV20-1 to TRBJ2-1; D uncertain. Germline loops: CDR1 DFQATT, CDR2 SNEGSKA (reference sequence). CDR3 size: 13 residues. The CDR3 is CSAKRPSAVEQSF. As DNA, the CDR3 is TGCAGTGCAAAGAGGCCGAGCGCCGTTGAGCAGTCCTTC.

DNA of the CDR3: TGTGCCAGCAGTTACGACAGGAATCGCAATCAGCCCCAGCATTTT. Translation: CASSYDRNRNQPQHF. The chain recombines TRBV6-2 or TRBV6-3 with TRBJ1-5, with a tentative D call TRBD1 (6 bases). Germline loops: CDR1 MNHEY, CDR2 SVGEGT. V dropped 2 bases and J dropped 2 bases, with 10 bases sitting between them. CDR3 length equals 15 residues.

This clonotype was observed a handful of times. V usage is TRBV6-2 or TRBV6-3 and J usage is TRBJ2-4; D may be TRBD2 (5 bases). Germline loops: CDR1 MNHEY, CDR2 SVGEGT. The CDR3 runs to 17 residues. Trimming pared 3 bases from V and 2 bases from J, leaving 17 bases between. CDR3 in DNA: TGTGCCAGCAGTTATCAACTTACAACTAGAACCAAAAACATTCAGTACTTC. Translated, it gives CASSYQLTTRTKNIQYF.

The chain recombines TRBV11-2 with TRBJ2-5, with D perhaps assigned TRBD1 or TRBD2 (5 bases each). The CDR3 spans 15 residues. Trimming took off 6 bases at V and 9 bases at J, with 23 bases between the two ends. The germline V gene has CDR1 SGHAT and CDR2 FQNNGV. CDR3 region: CASSSDGAGLGAQYF. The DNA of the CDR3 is TGTGCCAGCAGTTCCGATGGGGCAGGGTTGGGGGCCCAGTACTTC.

The CDR3 spells CASSQEDSGREQYF. The CDR3 coding sequence is TGTGCCAGCAGCCAAGAGGACAGCGGACGGGAGCAGTACTTC. The V gene is TRBV3-1, the J gene TRBJ2-7; D is possibly TRBD1 (6 bases). Deletions cut 0 bases from V and 7 bases from J, with 13 bases between. The germline V gene has CDR1 LGHDT and CDR2 YNNKEL (reference sequence). The CDR3 totals 14 residues.

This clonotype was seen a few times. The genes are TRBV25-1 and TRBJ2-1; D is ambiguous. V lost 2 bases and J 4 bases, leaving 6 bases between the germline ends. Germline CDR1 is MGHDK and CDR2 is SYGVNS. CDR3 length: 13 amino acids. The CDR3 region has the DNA TGTGCCAGCAGTGAACGGAGTTACAATGAGCAGTTCTTC. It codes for CASSERSYNEQFF. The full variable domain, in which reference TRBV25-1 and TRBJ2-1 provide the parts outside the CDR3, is EADIYQTPRYLVIGTGKKITLECSQTMGHDKMYWYQQDPGMELHLIHYSYGVNSTEKGDLSSESTVSRIRTEHFPLTLESARPSHTSQYLCASSERSYNEQFFGPGTRLTVL.